The source of this T cell receptor (beta chain) is a study of blood T cell repertoires in COVID-19. Profiling relied on immunoSEQ multiplex PCR, and the TCRdb table lists in-frame clones only, not all of them. The repertoire holds 210,000 or so clones, 65% to 90% seen once, with 5.1% in the top ten. CDR1 and CDR2 (germline): LNHDA, SQIVND (reference sequence). V was trimmed by 1 base and J by 5 bases, leaving 12 bases between them. The CDR3 totals 15 residues. The clonotype originates from a man between 50 and 59 years old with COVID-19, enrolled during active disease. This chain connects TRBV19 to TRBJ1-5; no clear D gene. Source material: peripheral blood. This chain's CDR3 is CASSIGDGIYQPQHF. The DNA of the CDR3 is TGTGCCAGTAGTATAGGAGACGGGATATATCAGCCCCAGCATTTT.